The 2 T cell receptor beta chains below all came from one sample that was sequenced in a study of T cells in Graves' hyperthyroidism and ophthalmopathy. The TCR beta CDR3 regions underwent amplification using RNA transcripts as the source. HTBI primers were used for first-round RT-PCR of the TCR CDR3. Via MiXCR, TCRdb re-called the multiplex PCR reads, giving one row per CDR3 protein. Seen here are around 600,000 distinct CDR3 sequences, around a sixth observed once, and the top ten hold approximately 7.4%. Sequenced: blood. The receptors stem from a woman aged 25-40 years with Graves' hyperthyroidism.

This clonotype has just a few counts. J is TRBJ2-2 and V is TRBV5-1; TRBD2 might be the D (5 bases). The CDR3 is made up of 14 amino acids. V was cut by 2 bases and J by 6 bases, with 11 bases left in between. Germline V gives CDR1 SGHRS, CDR2 YFSETQ. The CDR3 is CASSLTRGPGELFF. CDR3 sequence (DNA): TGCGCCAGCAGCTTAACTCGGGGTCCCGGGGAGCTGTTTTTT.

This clonotype showed up many times. V usage is TRBV29-1 and J usage is TRBJ2-2; 9 positions agree with TRBD1. The length of the CDR3 is 14 residues. V was clipped by 6 bases and J by 6 bases; unmatched bases: 8. Germline V CDR1 and CDR2: SQVTM, ANQGSEA. The CDR3 region has the DNA TGCAGCGTCGGAATGACAGGGGGGGCCGGGGAGCTGTTTTTT. Encoded protein: CSVGMTGGAGELFF.